This T cell receptor (beta chain) was recovered during a study of blood T cell repertoires in COVID-19. Study-wide background: Samples of COVID-19 (acute and convalescent) were obtained from the United States, Italy and Spain. PBMCs, B-cell-depleted T cells, or T cells provided the cDNA or gDNA that made up the material.

Original methodology: Nucleated cell number was recorded as an estimate derived from reference gene primer amplification. Produced via immunoSEQ multiplex PCR; TCRdb's table is partial and in-frame only. For V, J and clone size, that table is used; D and trimming come from the DNA. The sample holds around 220,000 clones, 80% to 90% seen once. Sequencing was performed on peripheral blood. The sequence came from a man aged 25-45 years with active or convalescent COVID-19.

The CDR3: CASSQLAGGNTDTQYF. The CDR3 DNA reads TGTGCCAGCAGCCAATTAGCGGGGGGTAACACAGATACGCAGTATTTT. The rearrangement uses TRBV7-6 and TRBJ2-3; TRBD2 aligns across 10 bases. Germline V lookup: CDR1 SGHVS, CDR2 FNYEAQ. CDR3 length equals 16 residues. V lost 5 bases, J lost 2 bases, and 7 bases stayed unmatched.